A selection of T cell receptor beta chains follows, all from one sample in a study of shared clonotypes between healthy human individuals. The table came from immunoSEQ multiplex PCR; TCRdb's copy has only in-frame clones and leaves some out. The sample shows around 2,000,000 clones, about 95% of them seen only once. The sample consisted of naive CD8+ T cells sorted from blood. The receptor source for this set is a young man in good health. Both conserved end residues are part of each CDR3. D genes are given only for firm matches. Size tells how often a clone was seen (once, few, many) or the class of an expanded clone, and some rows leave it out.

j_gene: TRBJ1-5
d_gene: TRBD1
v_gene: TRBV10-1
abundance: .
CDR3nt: TGCGCCAGCACCTTCCGGGGACAGAAGGCTTTCAATCAGCCCCAGCATTTT
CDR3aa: CASTFRGQKAFNQPQHF

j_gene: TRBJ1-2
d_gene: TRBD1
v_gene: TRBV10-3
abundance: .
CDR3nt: TGTGCCATCAGTGAGTCGGGACAGGGCGCTAACTATGGCTACACCTTC
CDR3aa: CAISESGQGANYGYTF

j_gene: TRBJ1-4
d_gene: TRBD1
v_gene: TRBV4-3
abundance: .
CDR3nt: TGCGCCAGCAGCCAGAGGGACAGGGGGGTCTATGAAAAACTGTTTTTT
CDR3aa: CASSQRDRGVYEKLFF

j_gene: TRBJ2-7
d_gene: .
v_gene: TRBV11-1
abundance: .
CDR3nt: TGTGCCAGCAGCGCCGTTAATTACGAGCAGTACTTC
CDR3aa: CASSAVNYEQYF

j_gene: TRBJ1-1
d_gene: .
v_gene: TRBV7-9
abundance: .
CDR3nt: TGTGCCAGCAGCCCCGGGGGGCTCGACACTGAAGCTTTCTTT
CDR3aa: CASSPGGLDTEAFF

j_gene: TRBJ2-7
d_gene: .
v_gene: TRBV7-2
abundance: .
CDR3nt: TGTGCCAGCAGCTTAGCCCCGACAGGTCACGAGCAGTACTTC
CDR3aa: CASSLAPTGHEQYF

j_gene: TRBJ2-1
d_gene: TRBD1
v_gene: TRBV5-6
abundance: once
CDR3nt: TGTGCCAGCAGCGAAGGGACAGGGGAGGACTACAATGAGCAGTTCTTC
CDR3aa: CASSEGTGEDYNEQFF

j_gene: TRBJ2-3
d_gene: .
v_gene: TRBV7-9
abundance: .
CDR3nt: TGTGCCGACGCCCCAGATACGCAGTATTTT
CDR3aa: CADAPDTQYF

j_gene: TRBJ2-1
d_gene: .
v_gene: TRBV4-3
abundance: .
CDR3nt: TGCGCCAGCAGCCAAGTCGGGCAGGGGTACAATGAGCAGTTCTTC
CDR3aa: CASSQVGQGYNEQFF

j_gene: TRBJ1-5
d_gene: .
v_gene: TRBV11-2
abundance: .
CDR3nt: TGTGCCAGCAGCCCACACACAGGAGGTTTTTCGCCCCAGCATTTT
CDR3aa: CASSPHTGGFSPQHF

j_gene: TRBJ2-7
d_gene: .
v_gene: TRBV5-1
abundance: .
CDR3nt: TGCGCCAGCAGCTTGGGGCCCCCACAGTCCTACGAGCAGTACTTC
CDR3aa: CASSLGPPQSYEQYF

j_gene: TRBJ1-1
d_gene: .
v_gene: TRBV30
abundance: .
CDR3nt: TGTGCCTGGAGTGTTCCAGGGACGGGACACACTGAAGCTTTCTTT
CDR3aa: CAWSVPGTGHTEAFF

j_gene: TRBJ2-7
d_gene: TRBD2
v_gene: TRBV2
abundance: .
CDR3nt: TGTGCCAGCAGTGCCGGGAGGGGCTACGAGCAGTACTTC
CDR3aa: CASSAGRGYEQYF

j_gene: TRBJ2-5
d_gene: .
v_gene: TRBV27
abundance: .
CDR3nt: TGTGCCAGCAGTCCCTTTTTCGAGGTAGTTTTGGAGACCCAGTACTTC
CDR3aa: CASSPFFEVVLETQYF

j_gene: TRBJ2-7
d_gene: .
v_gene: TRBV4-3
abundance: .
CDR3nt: TGCGCCAGCAGCCAAGATTTACCCCCACCCAACGAGCAGTACTTC
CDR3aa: CASSQDLPPPNEQYF

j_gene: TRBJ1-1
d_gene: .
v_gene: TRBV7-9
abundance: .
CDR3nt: TGTGCCAGCAGCTCAGACAGGACTCTGAACACTGAAGCTTTCTTT
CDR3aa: CASSSDRTLNTEAFF

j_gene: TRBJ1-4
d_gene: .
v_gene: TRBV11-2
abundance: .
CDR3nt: TGTGCCAGCAGCTTGAATCTGGAGCAAGAAAAACTGTTTTTT
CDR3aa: CASSLNLEQEKLFF

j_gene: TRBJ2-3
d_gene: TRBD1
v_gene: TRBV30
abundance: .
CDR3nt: TGTGCCTGGAGCCCAGGGGGCTCTAGCACAGATACGCAGTATTTT
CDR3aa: CAWSPGGSSTDTQYF

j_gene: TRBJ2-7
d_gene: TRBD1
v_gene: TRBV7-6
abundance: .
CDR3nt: TGTGCCAGCAGCTTACCCGAAAATACGGACAGGGGGGACGAGCAGTACTTC
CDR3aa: CASSLPENTDRGDEQYF

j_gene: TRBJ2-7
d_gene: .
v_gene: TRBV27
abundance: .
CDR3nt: TGTGCCAGCAGTTTAATAGCAGGCGAGCAGTACTTC
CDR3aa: CASSLIAGEQYF

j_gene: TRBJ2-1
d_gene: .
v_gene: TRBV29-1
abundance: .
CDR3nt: TGCAGCGTTGTTCGGTTTTCCTACAATGAGCAGTTCTTC
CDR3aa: CSVVRFSYNEQFF

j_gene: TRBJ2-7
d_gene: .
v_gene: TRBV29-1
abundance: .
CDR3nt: TGCAGCGTTGTTTTGGCTAGGGAGGCCTACGAGCAGTACTTC
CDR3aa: CSVVLAREAYEQYF

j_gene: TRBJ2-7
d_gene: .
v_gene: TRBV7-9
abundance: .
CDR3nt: TGTGCCAGCAGCGTCCCACAGGGTGGTGGACCCTACGGGGAGCAGTACTTC
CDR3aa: CASSVPQGGGPYGEQYF

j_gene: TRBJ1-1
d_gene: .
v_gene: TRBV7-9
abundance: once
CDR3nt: TGTGCCAGCAGCCCAGAGACGAACACTGAAGCTTTCTTT
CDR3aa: CASSPETNTEAFF

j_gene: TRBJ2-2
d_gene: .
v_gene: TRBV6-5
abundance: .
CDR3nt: TGTGCCAGCAGTTACTCCGGTGGCGGGGAGCTGTTTTTT
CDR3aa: CASSYSGGGELFF

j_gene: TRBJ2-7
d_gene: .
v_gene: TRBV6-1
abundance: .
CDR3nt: TGTGCCAGCAGTGAGGACCGCAACATGGGTTACGAGCAGTACTTC
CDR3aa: CASSEDRNMGYEQYF

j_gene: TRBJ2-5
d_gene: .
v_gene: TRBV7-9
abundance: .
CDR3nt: TGTGCCAGCAGCCCCCCCGCCCGGGGATGGGAGACCCAGTACTTC
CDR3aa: CASSPPARGWETQYF

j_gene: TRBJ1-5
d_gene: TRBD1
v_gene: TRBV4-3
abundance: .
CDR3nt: TGCGCCAGCAGCCAAGAACCCGGACAGGGTCCAGTTGTTTATCAGCCCCAGCATTTT
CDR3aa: CASSQEPGQGPVVYQPQHF

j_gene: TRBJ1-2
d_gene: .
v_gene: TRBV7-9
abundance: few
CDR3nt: TGTGCCAGCAGCTTAAACGAGGGTCCCCGGGACTATGGCTACACCTTC
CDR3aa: CASSLNEGPRDYGYTF

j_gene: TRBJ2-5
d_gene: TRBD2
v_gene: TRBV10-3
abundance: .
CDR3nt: TGTGCCATCAGCGGACTAGCGGGTCACCAAGAGACCCAGTACTTC
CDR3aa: CAISGLAGHQETQYF

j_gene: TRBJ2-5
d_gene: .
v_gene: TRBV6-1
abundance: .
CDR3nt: TGTGCCAGCAGTGAATCACAGCAAGAGACCCAGTACTTC
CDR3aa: CASSESQQETQYF

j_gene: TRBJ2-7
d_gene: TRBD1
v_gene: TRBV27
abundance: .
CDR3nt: TGTGCCAGCAGTTTATTAGGGACAGTGAACTACGAGCAGTACTTC
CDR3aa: CASSLLGTVNYEQYF

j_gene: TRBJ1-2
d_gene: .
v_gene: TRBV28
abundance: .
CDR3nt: TGTGCCAGCAGTTACGGGGGCTATGGCTACACCTTC
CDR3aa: CASSYGGYGYTF

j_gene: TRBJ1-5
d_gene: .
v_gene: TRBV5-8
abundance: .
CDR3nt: TGTGCCAGCAGCTTGAGATGGGGGGATCAGCCCCAGCATTTT
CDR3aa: CASSLRWGDQPQHF

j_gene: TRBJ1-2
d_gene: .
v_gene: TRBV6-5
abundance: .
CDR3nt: TGTGCCAGCAGTACCAGGGAGGGGAACTATGGCTACACCTTC
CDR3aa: CASSTREGNYGYTF

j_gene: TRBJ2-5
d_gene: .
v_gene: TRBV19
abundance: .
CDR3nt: TGTGCCAGTAAGGGAATAGGACTCGACCCGTACTTC
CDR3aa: CASKGIGLDPYF

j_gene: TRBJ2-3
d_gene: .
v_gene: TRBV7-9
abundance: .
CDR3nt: TGTGCCAGCAGCTTAGCGGGGGATAGCACAGATACGCAGTATTTT
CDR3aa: CASSLAGDSTDTQYF

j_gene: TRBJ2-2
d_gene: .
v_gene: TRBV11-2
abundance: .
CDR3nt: TGTGCCAGCAGCTTAGGGGCGGGCGGGGAGCTGTTTTTT
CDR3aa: CASSLGAGGELFF

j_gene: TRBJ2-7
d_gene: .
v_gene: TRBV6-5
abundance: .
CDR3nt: TGTGCCAGCAGCCCCGGTGAAGGCGAGCAGTACTTC
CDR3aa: CASSPGEGEQYF

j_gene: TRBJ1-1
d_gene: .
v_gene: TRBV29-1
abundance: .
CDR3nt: TGCAGCGGACGGGTAAACACTGAAGCTTTCTTT
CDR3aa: CSGRVNTEAFF

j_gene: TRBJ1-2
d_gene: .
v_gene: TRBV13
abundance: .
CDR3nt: TGTGCCAGCAGCTCGATCCCGGCCGAGGGGTTCTTTGGCTACACCTTC
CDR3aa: CASSSIPAEGFFGYTF

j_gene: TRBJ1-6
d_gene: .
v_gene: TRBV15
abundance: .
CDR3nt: TGTGCCACCAGCAGACTTACAGATTCACCCCTCCACTTT
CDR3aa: CATSRLTDSPLHF

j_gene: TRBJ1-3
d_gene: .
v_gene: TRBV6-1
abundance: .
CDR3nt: TGTGCCAGCAGTGATGCAATCTGGTCCGTGGGAGAAAACACCATATATTTT
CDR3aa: CASSDAIWSVGENTIYF

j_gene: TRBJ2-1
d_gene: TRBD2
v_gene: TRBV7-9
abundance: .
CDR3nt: TGTGCCAGCAGTTATCTAGCGGGAGTTGTCCATGAGCAGTTCTTC
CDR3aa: CASSYLAGVVHEQFF

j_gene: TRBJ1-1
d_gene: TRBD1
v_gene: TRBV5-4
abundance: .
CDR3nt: TGTGCCAGCAGCTGGGACAGCCCCACTGAAGCTTTCTTT
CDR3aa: CASSWDSPTEAFF

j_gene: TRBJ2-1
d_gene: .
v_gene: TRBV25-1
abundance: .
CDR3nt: TGTGCCAGCAGTGAATCAGGCAGCTCCTACAATGAGCAGTTCTTC
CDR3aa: CASSESGSSYNEQFF